The 15 T cell receptor beta chains listed next were all sequenced from one sample in a study of T cell repertoires in cytomegalovirus infection. Their recognized antigens are unknown. TCRdb reprocessed the reads with MiXCR, giving one entry per CDR3 protein. The repertoire holds 700,000 to 950,000 distinct CDR3 sequences, with 30% to 35% as singletons. The specimen comprised cultured CD8+ T cells from PBMCs, sampled from culture after CMV antigen stimulation. The receptors were sampled from a human donor in good health (CMV status not recorded). Some clones in this sample may be carry-over from other donors' samples.

This clonotype was detected many times. The rearrangement uses TRBV2 and TRBJ1-1; possibly TRBD1 for D (5 bases). V shed 3 bases and J shed 5 bases, with 10 bases lying between them. The germline V gene has CDR1 SNHLY and CDR2 FYNNEI. The CDR3 is made up of 13 amino acids. CDR3 coding DNA: TGTGCCAGCAGTGACCCAGGGAAGACTGAAGCTTTCTTT. Its protein is CASSDPGKTEAFF.

In this sample, this clonotype turned up a few times. V gene TRBV28 combines with J gene TRBJ2-1, with D perhaps TRBD2 (5 bases). Trimming stripped 4 bases from V and 0 bases from J, with 16 bases between. Germline CDR1 MDHEN, CDR2 SYDVKM. This CDR3 region has 17 residues. The CDR3 sequence: CASSSDRTGSSYNEQFF. CDR3 bases: TGTGCCAGCAGTTCCGATCGGACGGGAAGCTCCTACAATGAGCAGTTCTTC.

There are a few counts of this clonotype. The V call is TRBV10-3, the J call TRBJ1-1, with 9 nucleotides matching TRBD1. Trimming took 6 bases from V and 3 from J; bases not matched to a gene: 8. This CDR3 is built from 15 residues. Germline V CDR1 and CDR2: ENHRY, SYGVKD. CDR3 sequence reads: CAISDKRDRDTEAFF. The CDR3 coding sequence is TGTGCCATCAGCGACAAACGGGACAGGGACACTGAAGCTTTCTTT.

This chain uses TRBV19 with TRBJ2-7; D may correspond to TRBD1 or TRBD2 (5 bases each). V dropped 3 bases and J dropped 4 bases, with 16 bases sitting between them. This CDR3 is 15 amino acids long. Germline V lookup: CDR1 LNHDA, CDR2 SQIVND (reference sequence). This CDR3 is CASSIFAGAGYEQYF. The CDR3 DNA reads as TGTGCCAGTAGTATTTTCGCCGGGGCAGGGTACGAGCAGTACTTC.

V usage is TRBV24-1 and J usage is TRBJ2-2; no firm D call. The CDR3 consists of 14 residues. Germline V gives CDR1 KGHDR, CDR2 SFDVKD. Trimming left V 0 bases short and J 6 bases short, with 7 bases between. The CDR3 DNA sequence: TGTGCCACCAGTGATTTGCAATACGCCGGGGAGCTGTTTTTT. Protein: CATSDLQYAGELFF.

This clonotype was seen a single time. The rearrangement links TRBV27 to TRBJ1-6; D remains unclear. The length of the CDR3 is 14 residues. V was clipped by 3 bases and J by 3 bases, with 6 bases between them. Germline V lookup: CDR1 MNHEY, CDR2 SMNVEV (reference sequence). Written as DNA, the CDR3 is TGTGCCAGCAGTTTGTCAGACTATAATTCACCCCTCCACTTT. Translation gives CASSLSDYNSPLHF.

V gene TRBV6-6 combines with J gene TRBJ2-2; tentative D call: TRBD2 (5 bases). The CDR3 runs to 16 residues. V lost 0 bases and J 3 bases, leaving 11 bases between the germline ends. Per the germline V gene, CDR1 is MNHNY and CDR2 is SVGAGI (reference sequence). For the CDR3, the DNA is TGTGCCAGCAGTTACTCAGTGAGGGAGCACACCGGGGAGCTGTTTTTT. This gives the protein CASSYSVREHTGELFF.

The chain combines TRBV6-2 or TRBV6-3 with TRBJ2-2, with TRBD1 identical over 8 bases. V trimming: 5 bases; J trimming: 7 bases; junction bases outside the gene matches: 6. Germline V gene sequence: CDR1 MNHEY, CDR2 SVGEGT. The CDR3 runs 14 residues. CDR3 sequence reads: CASSADRALGELFF. In DNA, the CDR3 is TGTGCCAGCAGTGCGGACAGGGCCCTCGGGGAGCTGTTTTTT.

V usage is TRBV27 and J usage is TRBJ2-1; a possible D gene is TRBD2 (6 bases). The CDR3 consists of 17 residues. With 1 base removed from V and 1 base from J, the gap between germline ends came to 14 bases. Per germline, CDR1 MNHEY and CDR2 SMNVEV (reference sequence). CDR3 coding DNA: TGTGCCAGCAGTTTATGGGGGGAATACCCTTCCTACAATGAGCAGTTCTTC. Its protein is CASSLWGEYPSYNEQFF.

A few counts support this clonotype. The chain uses TRBV20-1 and TRBJ2-1, with 10 bases aligning to TRBD1. Germline V lookup: CDR1 DFQATT, CDR2 SNEGSKA (reference sequence). The length of the CDR3 is 16 residues. V shed 6 bases, J shed 2 bases, and the junction held 10 bases outside the gene matches. In nucleotides, the CDR3 is TGCAGTGCCGTAAGATCCGGGACAGGGGCCTACAATGAGCAGTTCTTC. Its protein product is CSAVRSGTGAYNEQFF.

At least ten counts were recorded for this clonotype. This chain links TRBV12-5 with TRBJ1-2; weak D call: TRBD1 (5 bases). CDR1 is LGHNT, CDR2 FRNRAP, per germline. V was clipped by 6 bases and J by 4 bases, with 18 bases between them. The CDR3 has 15 residues. The CDR3 sequence: CASGKPGPRLYGYTF. Here the CDR3 DNA reads TGTGCTAGTGGCAAACCGGGACCCCGCCTCTATGGCTACACCTTC.

The sample holds a few counts of this clonotype. This chain joins TRBV3-1 and TRBJ1-1; no reliable D call. V was shortened by 1 base and J by 7 bases, with 10 bases between the two germline ends. Germline loops: CDR1 LGHDT, CDR2 YNNKEL (reference sequence). This CDR3 has 13 amino acids. CDR3 bases: TGTGCCAGCAGCCAAGCCGGTACCGGTGAAGCTTTCTTT. Protein: CASSQAGTGEAFF.

Concerning this clonotype: At one of its ends the junction is not consistent with the germline gene, which may arise from a read error. V usage is TRBV12-3 or TRBV12-4 and J usage is TRBJ2-7; D is possibly TRBD1 (6 bases). This CDR3 is built from 14 residues. CDR3: CANSSPETGYEQYF. Here the CDR3 DNA reads TGTGCCAACAGTTCACCTGAGACAGGCTACGAGCAGTACTTC.

The V and J genes are TRBV6-5 and TRBJ2-2; D is perhaps TRBD1 (6 bases). Germline assignment: CDR1 MNHEY and CDR2 SVGAGI. This CDR3 region has 15 residues. Trimming removed 2 bases from V and 4 bases from J, with 11 bases in between. The CDR3 DNA reads TGTGCCAGCAGTTACGCAGGGGTGGGCACCGGGGAGCTGTTTTTT. Amino acids: CASSYAGVGTGELFF.

This chain joins TRBV6-6 and TRBJ2-5, with 8 bases aligning to TRBD2. Looked up from germline, CDR1 is MNHNY and CDR2 is SVGAGI (reference sequence). The CDR3 extends over 13 amino acids. The trim removed 7 bases at V and 6 bases at J, leaving 7 bases unmatched. The CDR3 reads CASTGGGRQTQYF. The CDR3 nucleotides read TGTGCCAGCACCGGGGGGGGTCGGCAGACCCAGTACTTC.